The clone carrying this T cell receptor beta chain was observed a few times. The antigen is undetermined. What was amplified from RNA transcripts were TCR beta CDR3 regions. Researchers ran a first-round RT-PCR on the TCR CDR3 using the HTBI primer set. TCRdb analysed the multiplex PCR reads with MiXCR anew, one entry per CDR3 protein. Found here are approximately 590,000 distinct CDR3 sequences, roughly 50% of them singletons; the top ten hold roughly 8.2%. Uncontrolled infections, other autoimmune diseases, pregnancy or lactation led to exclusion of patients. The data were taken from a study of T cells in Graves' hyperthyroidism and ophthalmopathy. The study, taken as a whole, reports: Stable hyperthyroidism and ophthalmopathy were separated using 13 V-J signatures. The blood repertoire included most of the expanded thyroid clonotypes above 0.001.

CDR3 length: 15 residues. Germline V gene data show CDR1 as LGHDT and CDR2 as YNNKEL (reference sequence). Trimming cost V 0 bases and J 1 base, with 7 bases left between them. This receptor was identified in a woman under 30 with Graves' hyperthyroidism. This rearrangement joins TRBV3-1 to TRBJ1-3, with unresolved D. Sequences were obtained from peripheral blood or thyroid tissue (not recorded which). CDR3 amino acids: CASSQDPGSGNTIYF. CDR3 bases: TGTGCCAGCAGCCAAGATCCGGGATCTGGAAACACCATATATTTT.